One and the same sample provided the 24 T cell receptor beta chains below, sequenced in a study of blood T cell repertoires in COVID-19. Clones were sequenced by immunoSEQ multiplex PCR, and TCRdb holds only the in-frame ones, with some missing. The profile shows fewer than 60,000 clones, approximately 80% of them singletons. The sequencing sample was made of peripheral blood. The receptors shown here come from a man between 65 and 85 years old with active COVID-19.

The rearrangement links TRBV10-3 to TRBJ2-1, with D tentatively TRBD2 (7 bases). Trimming shortened V by 7 bases and J by 10 bases, and 17 bases separated the two germline ends. CDR1 is ENHRY and CDR2 is SYGVKD in the germline V gene. The CDR3 consists of 13 residues. In DNA form, the CDR3 reads TGTGCCATCACCCCTGGGGGGGGCAGAGAGCAGTTCTTC. Protein: CAITPGGGREQFF.

This sequence joins TRBV7-9 and TRBJ2-5; a possible D gene is TRBD2 (6 bases). The germline CDR1 and CDR2 sequences are SEHNR and FQNEAQ (reference sequence). The CDR3 is made up of 14 amino acids. V lost 5 bases and J lost 9, with 19 bases in between. The CDR3 DNA follows: TGTGCCAGCAGCGTCGGGACTCCGCCGCTGGCCCAGTACTTC. This sequence encodes CASSVGTPPLAQYF.

V usage is TRBV5-4 and J usage is TRBJ2-5; 8 bases line up with TRBD1. With V trimmed by 4 bases and J by 3 bases, 5 bases remained unmatched. The CDR3 spans 14 residues. Germline V gene lookup returns CDR1 SGHNT and CDR2 YYREEE (reference sequence). The CDR3 nucleotides are TGTGCCAGCAGCGGAACAGGGGGTGAAGAGACCCAGTACTTC. Translating gives CASSGTGGEETQYF.

This chain links TRBV3-1 (or the pseudogene TRBV3-2) with TRBJ1-4; 10 nucleotides align to TRBD1. J was trimmed by 3 bases and V by 0 bases; bases with no gene match: 7. CDR3 length: 18 residues. The germline V gene has CDR1 LGHDT and CDR2 YNNKEL (reference sequence). For the CDR3, the DNA is TGTGCCAGCAGCCAAGAAGGGGGACAGGGGTGGCCTAATGAAAAACTGTTTTTT. Translation: CASSQEGGQGWPNEKLFF.

The chain has TRBV7-8 and TRBJ2-7, with a possible D match to TRBD1 (5 bases). The length of the CDR3 is 12 residues. In germline, CDR1 is SGHVS, CDR2 FQNEAQ. V lost 2 bases and J 7 bases, leaving 9 bases between the germline ends. Here the CDR3 reads CASSLNKGEQYF. CDR3 coding DNA: TGTGCCAGCAGCTTAAATAAGGGGGAGCAGTACTTC.

CDR3 amino acids: CASSRAGGWNEQYF. The CDR3 bases are TGTGCCAGCAGCCGAGCGGGGGGGTGGAACGAGCAGTACTTC. The rearrangement uses TRBV3-1 (or the pseudogene TRBV3-2) and TRBJ2-7; 10 bases map to TRBD2. The CDR3 runs 14 residues. The germline CDR1 and CDR2 sequences are LGHDT and YNNKEL (reference sequence). V shed 4 bases, J shed 5 bases, and the junction held 5 bases outside the gene matches.

In this sample, this clone turned up a few times. The chain has TRBV30 and TRBJ1-3; 8 positions match TRBD1. In germline, CDR1 is GTSNPN, CDR2 SVGIG (reference sequence). J lost 2 bases, V lost 4 bases, and 7 bases had no gene match. The CDR3 extends over 15 amino acids. The CDR3 spells CAWMTGVITGNTIYF. The CDR3 nucleotides read TGTGCCTGGATGACAGGGGTGATCACTGGAAACACCATATATTTT.

The chain carries TRBV18 and TRBJ1-5; D may be TRBD1 (5 bases). Germline V lookup: CDR1 KGHSH, CDR2 LQKENI. This CDR3 has 13 amino acids. Deletions cut 3 bases from V and 3 bases from J, with 6 bases between. The CDR3 nucleotides are TGTGCCAGCTCACCGGACAACAATCAGCCCCAGCATTTT. This translates into CASSPDNNQPQHF.

This chain links TRBV5-1 with TRBJ2-2, with TRBD2 matching 11 bases. The CDR3 loop spans 18 amino acids. Per germline, CDR1 SGHRS and CDR2 YFSETQ. V was pared by 1 base and J by 1 base, with 6 bases of the junction left unmatched. The CDR3 nucleotides are TGCGCCAGCAGCTTGTATCCTAGCGGGGGGATGAACACCGGGGAGCTGTTTTTT. Translating gives CASSLYPSGGMNTGELFF.

This chain links TRBV18 with TRBJ2-7, with 8 bases lining up with TRBD1. V was pared by 3 bases and J by 4 bases, with 5 bases of the junction left unmatched. CDR1 and CDR2 (germline): KGHSH, LQKENI. The CDR3 consists of 14 residues. DNA for the CDR3: TGTGCCAGCTCACCTCCAGGGGGCGGGTACGAGCAGTACTTC. As protein: CASSPPGGGYEQYF.

This clone came up a few times. The rearrangement links TRBV2 to TRBJ1-3, with TRBD1 matching over 12 bases. CDR3 size: 14 residues. Looked up from germline, CDR1 is SNHLY and CDR2 is FYNNEI. Germline trimming cut 8 bases from V and 7 bases from J; bases unmatched to any gene: 6. CDR3 DNA sequence: TGTGCCAGCGGCGGGACAGGGGGCTTGAACACCATATATTTT. Translation gives CASGGTGGLNTIYF.

This chain links TRBV27 with TRBJ2-5; a possible D gene is TRBD1 (5 bases). The V end lost 6 bases, the J end lost 7 bases, and 18 bases lay between the germline ends. Germline-derived CDR1 and CDR2 are MNHEY and SMNVEV (reference sequence). The CDR3 contains 14 residues. Here the CDR3 DNA reads TGTGCCAGCAGAGCTCAGGGCGGACATCGGACCCAGTACTTC. Translated: CASRAQGGHRTQYF.

The chain employs TRBV7-9 and TRBJ1-2; a possible D gene is TRBD1 (5 bases). Germline V gives CDR1 SEHNR, CDR2 FQNEAQ (reference sequence). Between the trimmed V and J ends, which lost 5 bases and 8 bases, there was a span of 12 bases. This CDR3 comprises 12 residues. CDR3 residues: CASSQTGTGYTF. The CDR3 bases are TGTGCCAGCAGCCAAACAGGAACCGGCTACACCTTC.

The chain has TRBV7-2 and TRBJ1-2, with 7 bases identical to TRBD1. The trim removed 5 bases at V and 5 bases at J, leaving 11 bases unmatched. CDR3 size: 15 residues. Looked up from germline, CDR1 is SGHTA and CDR2 is FQGNSA. The CDR3 coding sequence is TGTGCCAGCAGCCCTGGACCCGGGACAGTTTATGGCTACACCTTC. Its protein is CASSPGPGTVYGYTF. Full variable domain (remainder filled in from reference TRBV7-2 and TRBJ1-2): GAGVSQSPSNKVTEKGKDVELRCDPISGHTALYWYRQSLGQGLEFLIYFQGNSAPDKSGLPSDRFSAERTGGSVSTLTIQRTQQEDSAVYLCASSPGPGTVYGYTFGSGTRLTVV.

V is TRBV4-3 and J is TRBJ2-3; 8 bases fit TRBD1. Germline CDR1 is LGHNA and CDR2 is YSLEER. After removal of 0 bases from V and 0 bases from J, the junction contained 5 bases not matched to a gene. The CDR3 runs 17 residues. CDR3 residues: CASSQERQGSSTDTQYF. The CDR3 DNA reads TGCGCCAGCAGCCAAGAAAGACAGGGGAGTAGCACAGATACGCAGTATTTT.

This clone has only a few counts. The V and J genes are TRBV5-1 and TRBJ1-1, with 10 bases lining up with TRBD1. CDR1 is SGHRS and CDR2 is YFSETQ in the germline V gene. J lost 1 base, V lost 4 bases, and 4 bases had no gene match. This CDR3 spans 15 amino acids. The CDR3 DNA is TGCGCCAGCAGCACTCGGACAGGGGGGAACACTGAAGCTTTCTTT. Translating gives CASSTRTGGNTEAFF.

The chain carries TRBV9 and TRBJ2-3; 16 bases line up with TRBD2. The junction had 5 bases not matched to a gene; V was cut back by 3 bases and J by 7 bases. The CDR3 totals 16 residues. Germline loops: CDR1 SGDLS, CDR2 YYNGEE. The CDR3 sequence: CASSAGTSGGAYTQYF. The CDR3 nucleotides are TGTGCCAGCAGCGCCGGGACTAGCGGGGGGGCATATACGCAGTATTTT.

The J gene is TRBJ1-4, the V gene TRBV4-1, with 7 bases fitting TRBD1. CDR1 and CDR2 (germline): MGHRA, YSYEKL. The CDR3 runs to 13 residues. The V segment lost 4 bases and the J segment 7 bases; nucleotides outside the gene matches: 3. The CDR3: CASSPGQAEKLFF. In DNA form, the CDR3 reads TGCGCCAGCAGCCCCGGACAGGCTGAAAAACTGTTTTTT.

The V call is TRBV6-4, the J call TRBJ1-5, with 10 bases lining up with TRBD1. The trim removed 3 bases at V and 7 bases at J, leaving 0 bases unmatched. Germline CDR1 is MRHNA and CDR2 is SNTAGT. CDR3 length: 13 amino acids. Here the CDR3 reads CASSEDRGQPQHF. CDR3 bases: TGTGCCAGCAGTGAGGACAGGGGGCAGCCCCAGCATTTT.

This chain connects TRBV28 to TRBJ2-7; possibly TRBD1 for D (7 bases). The CDR3 has 16 residues. Germline V gene data show CDR1 as MDHEN and CDR2 as SYDVKM. V was clipped by 2 bases and J by 6 bases, with 20 bases between them. CDR3 bases: TGTGCCAGCAGTTTAGGAGGAGGGGGCGCGGCCACCGAGCAGTACTTC. This codes for CASSLGGGGAATEQYF.

CDR3 region: CASSQSRASSYNSPLHF. In DNA form, the CDR3 reads TGTGCCAGCAGTCAGAGCAGGGCTAGCTCCTATAATTCACCCCTCCACTTT. V gene TRBV5-4 combines with J gene TRBJ1-6; D is perhaps TRBD1 (5 bases). This CDR3 has 17 amino acids. The germline V gene has CDR1 SGHNT and CDR2 YYREEE (reference sequence). Trimming shortened V by 5 bases and J by 0 bases, and 15 bases separated the two germline ends.

This clone was counted a single time. V usage is TRBV5-6 and J usage is TRBJ2-1; the match to TRBD2 covers 10 bases. Germline V gene lookup returns CDR1 SGHDT and CDR2 YYEEEE. The ends lost 0 bases at V and 4 bases at J; junction bases unmatched: 4. The CDR3 loop spans 16 amino acids. The CDR3 reads CASSLGLAGAYNEQFF. The CDR3 bases are TGTGCCAGCAGCTTGGGACTAGCGGGCGCTTACAATGAGCAGTTCTTC.

The chain is built from TRBV18 and TRBJ2-7; a weak D match, TRBD1 (5 bases). This CDR3 has 15 amino acids. The V and J ends lost 9 bases and 2 bases respectively, with 20 bases between them. Germline V gene lookup returns CDR1 KGHSH and CDR2 LQKENI. The CDR3 DNA sequence: TGTGCCAGTACCCCTCTTACAGGTCCAGCCTACGAGCAGTACTTC. Amino acids: CASTPLTGPAYEQYF. Full variable domain (missing parts from reference TRBV18 and TRBJ2-7): NAGVMQNPRHLVRRRGQEARLRCSPMKGHSHVYWYRQLPEEGLKFMVYLQKENIIDESGMPKERFSAEFPKEGPSILRIQQVVRGDSAAYFCASTPLTGPAYEQYFGPGTRLTVT.

This rearrangement joins TRBV5-6 to TRBJ2-1; no clear D gene. The CDR3 has 15 amino acids. The V and J ends lost 0 bases and 0 bases respectively, with 7 bases between them. Germline lookup yields CDR1 SGHDT and CDR2 YYEEEE. DNA for the CDR3: TGTGCCAGCAGCTTGGCCGGGTTCTCCTACAATGAGCAGTTCTTC. Translation: CASSLAGFSYNEQFF.